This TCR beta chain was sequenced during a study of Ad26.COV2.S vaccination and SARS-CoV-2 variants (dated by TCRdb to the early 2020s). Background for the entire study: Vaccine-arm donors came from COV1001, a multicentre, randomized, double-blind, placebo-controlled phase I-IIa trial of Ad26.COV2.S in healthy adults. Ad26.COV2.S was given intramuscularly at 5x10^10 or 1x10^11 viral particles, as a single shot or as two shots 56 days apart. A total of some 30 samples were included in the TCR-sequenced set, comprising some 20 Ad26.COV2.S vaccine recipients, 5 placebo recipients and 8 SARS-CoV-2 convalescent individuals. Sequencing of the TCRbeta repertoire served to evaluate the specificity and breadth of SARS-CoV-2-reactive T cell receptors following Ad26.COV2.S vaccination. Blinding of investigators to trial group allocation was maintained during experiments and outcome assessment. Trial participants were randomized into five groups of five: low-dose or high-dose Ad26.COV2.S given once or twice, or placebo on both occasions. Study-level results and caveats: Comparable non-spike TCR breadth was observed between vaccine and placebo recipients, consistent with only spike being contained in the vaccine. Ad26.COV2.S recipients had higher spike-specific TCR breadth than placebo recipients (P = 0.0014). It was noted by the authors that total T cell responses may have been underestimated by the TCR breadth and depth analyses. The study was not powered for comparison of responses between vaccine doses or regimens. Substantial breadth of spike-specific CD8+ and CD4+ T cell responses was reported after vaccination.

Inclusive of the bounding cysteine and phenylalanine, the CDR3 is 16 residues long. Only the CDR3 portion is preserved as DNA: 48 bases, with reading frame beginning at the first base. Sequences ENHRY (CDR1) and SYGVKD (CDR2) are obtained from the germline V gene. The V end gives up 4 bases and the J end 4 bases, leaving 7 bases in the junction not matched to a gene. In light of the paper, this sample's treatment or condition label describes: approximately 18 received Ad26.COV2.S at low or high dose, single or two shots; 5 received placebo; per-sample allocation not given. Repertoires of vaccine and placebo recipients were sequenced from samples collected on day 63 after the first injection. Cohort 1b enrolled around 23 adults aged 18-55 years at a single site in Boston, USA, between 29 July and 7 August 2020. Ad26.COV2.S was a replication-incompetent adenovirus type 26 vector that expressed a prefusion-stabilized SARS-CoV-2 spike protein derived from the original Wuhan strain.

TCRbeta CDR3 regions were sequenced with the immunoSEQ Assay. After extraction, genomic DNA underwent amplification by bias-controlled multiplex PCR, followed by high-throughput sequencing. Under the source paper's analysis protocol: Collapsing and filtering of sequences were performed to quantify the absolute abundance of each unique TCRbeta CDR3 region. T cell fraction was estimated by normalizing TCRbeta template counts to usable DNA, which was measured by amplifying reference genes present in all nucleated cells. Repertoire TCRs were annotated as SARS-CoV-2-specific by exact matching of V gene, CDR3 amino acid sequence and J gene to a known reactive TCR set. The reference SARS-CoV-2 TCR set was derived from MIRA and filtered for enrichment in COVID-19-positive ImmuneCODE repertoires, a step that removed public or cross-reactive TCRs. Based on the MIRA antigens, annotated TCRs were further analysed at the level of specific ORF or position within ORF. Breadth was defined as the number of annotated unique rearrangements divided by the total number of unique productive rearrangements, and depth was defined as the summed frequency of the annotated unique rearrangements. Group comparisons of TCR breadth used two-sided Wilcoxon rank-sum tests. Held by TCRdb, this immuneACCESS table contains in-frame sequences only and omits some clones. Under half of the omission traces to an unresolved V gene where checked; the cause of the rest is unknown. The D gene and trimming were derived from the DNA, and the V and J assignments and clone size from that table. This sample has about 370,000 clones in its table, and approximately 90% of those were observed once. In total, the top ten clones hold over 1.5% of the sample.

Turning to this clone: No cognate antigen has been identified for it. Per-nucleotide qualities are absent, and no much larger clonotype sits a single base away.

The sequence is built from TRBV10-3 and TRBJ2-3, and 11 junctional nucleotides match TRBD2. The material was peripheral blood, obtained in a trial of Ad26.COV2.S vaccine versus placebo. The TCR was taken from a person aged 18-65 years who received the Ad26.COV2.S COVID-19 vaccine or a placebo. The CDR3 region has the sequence CAISASPGLAADTQYF. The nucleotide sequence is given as TGTGCCATCAGTGCATCCCCGGGACTAGCGGCAGATACGCAGTATTTT.